This TCR beta chain was retrieved from a study of cytomegalovirus exposure and HLA in healthy donors. Regarding the study as a whole: In a later analysis, V- and J-gene trimming of beta chains associated with a DCLRE1C missense variant, replicated independently.

This clone was counted between two and nine times. What it binds is not known. The trim removed 3 bases at V and 4 bases at J, leaving 7 bases unmatched. The CDR3 is 15 amino acids. From germline, CDR1 is SGHAT and CDR2 FQNNGV. The PCR ran on 60 Vbeta and 13 Jbeta primers. Study processing details: Approximately 9.9 million shared chains were among the 65 million to 85 million unique TCR beta chains that a later analysis counted. Sequenced by immunoSEQ multiplex PCR; TCRdb stores in-frame clones only, minus some. V and J calls and clone size are copied from that table; D and trimming were computed from the DNA. The sample lists about 100,000 clones, about 62% occurring once. Donors counted as nominally healthy when sampled, yet unrecorded immune exposures were likely.

The clonotype comes from a human donor in good health. The specimen sequenced was PBMCs. The chain has TRBV11-2 and TRBJ2-7; 9 bases match TRBD1. This CDR3 reads CASSLRDRVSYEQYF. The CDR3 region has the DNA TGTGCCAGCAGCTTGAGGGACAGGGTTTCGTACGAGCAGTACTTC.